The 15 T cell receptor beta chains below were found in one sample sequenced in a study of CD8 T cells in ankylosing spondylitis. Each CDR3 protein gets one entry after TCRdb re-called the 5' RACE reads with MiXCR. The data show around 300,000 distinct CDR3 sequences, with approximately 15% seen just once and about 1% held by the top ten. The specimen sequenced was blood, either unsorted or a sorted T cell fraction (not recorded which). The receptors here all came from a male donor with ankylosing spondylitis or in good health (not recorded which).

This clonotype was counted a few times. The chain recombines TRBV5-1 with TRBJ2-7; 9 bases are a match to TRBD1. Germline values: CDR1 SGHRS, CDR2 YFSETQ. The junction had 4 bases not matched to a gene; V was cut back by 3 bases and J by 3 bases. The CDR3 is 14 residues long. The CDR3 nucleotides are TGCGCCAGCAGCTCGGGGGACAGGGTCTACGAGCAGTACTTC. Translated, it gives CASSSGDRVYEQYF.

This clonotype has at least ten counts. V usage is TRBV12-3 or TRBV12-4 and J usage is TRBJ2-5; 7 positions agree with TRBD1. The V segment lost 6 bases and the J segment 3 bases; nucleotides outside the gene matches: 7. The CDR3 covers 14 residues. This CDR3 is CASSPGQSKETQYF. Here the CDR3 DNA reads TGTGCCAGCAGCCCGGGACAGAGTAAAGAGACCCAGTACTTC.

The table lists this clonotype with a few counts. The DNA of the CDR3 is TGTGCCAGCAGCGTGACGGGATTGATGGCAGATACGCAGTATTTT. This translates into CASSVTGLMADTQYF. J is TRBJ2-3 and V is TRBV9; D is perhaps TRBD2 (5 bases). Germline CDR1 and CDR2: SGDLS and YYNGEE. V was trimmed by 2 bases and J by 4 bases, leaving 14 bases between them. This CDR3 comprises 15 residues.

V is TRBV5-1 and J is TRBJ2-2, with D unresolved. Germline V gives CDR1 SGHRS, CDR2 YFSETQ. Trimming cost V 6 bases and J 3 bases, with 15 bases left between them. The length of the CDR3 is 15 residues. The CDR3 DNA is TGCGCCAGCACCATTTCTTCGAGCTACACCGGGGAGCTGTTTTTT. Translating gives CASTISSSYTGELFF.

This sequence joins TRBV6-1 and TRBJ2-1; 7 positions match TRBD2. CDR1 is MNHNS and CDR2 is SASEGT in the germline V gene. The junction had 14 bases not matched to a gene; V was cut back by 7 bases and J by 8 bases. The CDR3 sequence is 15 residues long. CDR3 nucleotides: TGTGCCAGCACCACGGGGCTAGCGGATGGCTATGAGCAGTTCTTC. Amino acids: CASTTGLADGYEQFF.

This clonotype appeared a few times. V is TRBV15 and J is TRBJ2-1; TRBD2 matches 11 bases. Trimming took 0 bases from V and 0 from J; bases not matched to a gene: 10. This CDR3 has 20 amino acids. The germline CDR1 and CDR2 sequences are LNHNV and YYDKDF (reference sequence). The CDR3 DNA sequence: TGTGCCACCAGCAGAGATAAGGGACTAGCGGCAATAAGCTCCTACAATGAGCAGTTCTTC. This gives the protein CATSRDKGLAAISSYNEQFF.

This clonotype appeared a single time. The chain carries TRBV20-1 and TRBJ2-5, with TRBD2 matching 14 bases. This CDR3 has 15 amino acids. J was trimmed by 0 bases and V by 3 bases; bases with no gene match: 0. CDR1 is DFQATT, CDR2 SNEGSKA, per germline (reference sequence). The CDR3 loop reads CSARGLAGDQETQYF. Here the CDR3 DNA reads TGCAGTGCTAGGGGACTAGCGGGGGACCAAGAGACCCAGTACTTC.

The chain employs TRBV12-3 or TRBV12-4 and TRBJ2-2; no clear D gene. V was pared by 3 bases and J by 8 bases, with 13 bases between. This CDR3 comprises 14 residues. CDR3 nucleotide sequence: TGTGCCAGCAGTTTGGGTGGGAAGTTTGGGGAGCTGTTTTTT. It encodes CASSLGGKFGELFF.

This chain connects TRBV4-1 to TRBJ2-1; 11 bases are a match to TRBD1. Germline trimming cut 5 bases from V and 10 bases from J; bases unmatched to any gene: 16. Germline V gene lookup returns CDR1 MGHRA and CDR2 YSYEKL. The CDR3 has 17 amino acids. The CDR3 bases are TGCGCCAGCAGCTTCCAGCCGAGGACAGGGGGCGCGTGGGAGCAGTTCTTC. Translating gives CASSFQPRTGGAWEQFF.

The chain is built from TRBV7-6 and TRBJ1-2, with TRBD1 matching over 9 bases. Germline loops: CDR1 SGHVS, CDR2 FNYEAQ. The CDR3 sequence is 15 residues long. The V and J ends lost 2 bases and 4 bases, in that order; junction bases with no gene match: 5. The chain's CDR3 is CASSLTGQGFYGYTF. In DNA, the CDR3 is TGTGCCAGCAGCTTAACGGGACAGGGTTTCTATGGCTACACCTTC.

This clonotype appeared a few times. The chain recombines TRBV6-1 with TRBJ2-7; 7 nucleotides match TRBD1. This CDR3 contains 14 residues. After removal of 6 bases from V and 0 bases from J, the junction contained 5 bases not matched to a gene. Germline loops: CDR1 MNHNS, CDR2 SASEGT. CDR3 nucleotide sequence: TGTGCCAGCAGGCGAGGACAGGCCTCCTACGAGCAGTACTTC. As protein: CASRRGQASYEQYF.

V gene TRBV20-1 combines with J gene TRBJ2-1; 9 bases fit TRBD2. Germline CDR1 reads DFQATT; CDR2 reads SNEGSKA (reference sequence). J gave up 5 bases and V 4 bases, and 15 bases lay outside the gene matches. The CDR3 totals 17 residues. In nucleotides, the CDR3 is TGCAGTGCTAACGGACCTAGCGGGGCTTTCTCAGACAATGAGCAGTTCTTC. Amino acids: CSANGPSGAFSDNEQFF.

This clonotype was counted ten times or more. The CDR3 sequence: CASSLAGTWGAFF. The CDR3 region has the DNA TGTGCCAGCAGTTTAGCAGGAACCTGGGGAGCTTTCTTT. The chain recombines TRBV12-3 or TRBV12-4 with TRBJ1-1; D is ambiguous. The CDR3 runs to 13 residues. Trimming took off 0 bases at V and 10 bases at J, with 12 bases between the two ends.

CDR3 bases: TGTGCCACTGGGACAGGGAGTTCCATCGGGGAGCTGTTTTTT. It specifies CATGTGSSIGELFF. V is TRBV10-3 and J is TRBJ2-2, with 9 bases that match TRBD1. The trim removed 10 bases at V and 7 bases at J, leaving 10 bases unmatched. Germline CDR1 ENHRY, CDR2 SYGVKD. This CDR3 comprises 14 residues.

This clonotype turned up a few times. The rearrangement uses TRBV5-1 and TRBJ2-3, with D perhaps assigned TRBD1 or TRBD2 (5 bases each). The CDR3 extends over 15 amino acids. Trimming shortened V by 2 bases and J by 1 base, and 11 bases separated the two germline ends. Per the germline V gene, CDR1 is SGHRS and CDR2 is YFSETQ. The DNA of the CDR3 is TGCGCCAGCAGCTTTGAGGGGTTCCGCACAGATACGCAGTATTTT. Translating gives CASSFEGFRTDTQYF.